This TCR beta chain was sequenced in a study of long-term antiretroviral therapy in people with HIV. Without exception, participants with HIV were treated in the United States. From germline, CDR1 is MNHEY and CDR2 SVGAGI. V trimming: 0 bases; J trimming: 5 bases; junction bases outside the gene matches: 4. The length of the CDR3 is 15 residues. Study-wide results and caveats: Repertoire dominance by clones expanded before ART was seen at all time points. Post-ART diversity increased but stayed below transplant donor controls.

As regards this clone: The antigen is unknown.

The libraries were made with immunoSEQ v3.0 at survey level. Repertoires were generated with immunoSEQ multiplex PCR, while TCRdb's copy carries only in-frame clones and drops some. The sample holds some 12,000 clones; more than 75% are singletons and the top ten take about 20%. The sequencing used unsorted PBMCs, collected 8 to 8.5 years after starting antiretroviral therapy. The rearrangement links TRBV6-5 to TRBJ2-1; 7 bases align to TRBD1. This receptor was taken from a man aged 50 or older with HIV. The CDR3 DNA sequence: TGTGCCAGCAGTTACTCAACAGGGGAAAACAATGAGCAGTTCTTC. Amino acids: CASSYSTGENNEQFF.